The sequence of this T cell receptor beta chain was determined in a study of shared clonotypes between healthy human individuals. Across the whole study: Per donor, three plates held CD4 naive cells, three held CD4 memory, two held CD8 naive and one held CD8 memory. General study findings and limits: Sorted-subset sequencing, rarefaction showed, was incomplete despite large depth.

The CDR3 contains 11 residues when both ends are counted. Germline lookup yields CDR1 MNHEY and CDR2 SVGAGI. This clone showed up just a few times. Its antigen is not identified. Given the absence of the conserved phenylalanine or tryptophan at the CDR3 end, a read error is likely. The limits of the CDR3 on the DNA are not certain, so only TCRdb's listed CDR3 is given. Only in-frame clones appear in the TCRdb table, and some are missing; sequencing was by immunoSEQ multiplex PCR. The sample holds under 1,100,000 clones, under 80% seen once. The V and J genes are TRBV6-5 and TRBJ1-2; TRBD1 is taken as the D call from the table, unchecked against the DNA. Sample: memory CD4+ T cells sorted from blood. The subset was: CD45RA-negative fraction. The TCR originated in a man younger than 30 in good health. The CDR3 protein is CASSSGISLFM.